The clone carrying this T cell receptor (beta chain) was counted only a few times. The antigen remains unidentified. Amplification targeted TCR beta CDR3 regions from RNA transcripts. The TCR CDR3 first-round RT-PCR relied on the HTBI primer set. One entry per CDR3 protein, called by TCRdb with MiXCR from the multiplex PCR reads. The table includes roughly 700,000 distinct CDR3 sequences, roughly 17% detected once. With 0 bases removed from V and 4 bases from J, the gap between germline ends came to 8 bases. The V gene's germline CDR1 is SGDLS and CDR2 YYNGEE. The CDR3 is 14 residues long. This record comes from a study of T cells in Graves' hyperthyroidism and ophthalmopathy. Whole-study findings and limits: Appearing also in blood were most of the thyroid clonotypes expanded above 0.001.

Specimen: blood. This receptor was obtained from a man between 50 and 59 years old with Graves' hyperthyroidism. This sequence joins TRBV9 and TRBJ1-5; no reliable D call. The CDR3 sequence is CASSVDGLNQPQHF. In nucleotides, the CDR3 is TGTGCCAGCAGCGTAGACGGGTTAAATCAGCCCCAGCATTTT.